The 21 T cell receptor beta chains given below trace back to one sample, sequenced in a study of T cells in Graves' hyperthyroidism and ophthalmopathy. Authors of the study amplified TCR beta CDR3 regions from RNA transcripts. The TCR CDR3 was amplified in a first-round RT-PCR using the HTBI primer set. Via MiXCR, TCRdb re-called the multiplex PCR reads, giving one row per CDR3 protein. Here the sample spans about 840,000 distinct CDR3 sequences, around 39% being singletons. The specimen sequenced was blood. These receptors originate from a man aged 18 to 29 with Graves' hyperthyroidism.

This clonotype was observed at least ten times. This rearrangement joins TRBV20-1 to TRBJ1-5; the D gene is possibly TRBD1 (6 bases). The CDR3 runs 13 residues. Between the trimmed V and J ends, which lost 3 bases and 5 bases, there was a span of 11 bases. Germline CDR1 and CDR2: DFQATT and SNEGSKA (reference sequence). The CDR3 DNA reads TGCAGTGCTAGTTACAGGGACCATCAGCCCCAGCATTTT. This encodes CSASYRDHQPQHF.

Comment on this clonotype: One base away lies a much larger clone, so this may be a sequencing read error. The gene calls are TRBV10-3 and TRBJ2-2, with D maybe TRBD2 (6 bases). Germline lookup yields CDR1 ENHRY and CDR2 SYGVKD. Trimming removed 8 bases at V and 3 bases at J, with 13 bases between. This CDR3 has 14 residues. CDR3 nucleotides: TGTGCCATCGGGGGACTCCCGGACACCGGGGAGCTGTTTTTT. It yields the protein CAIGGLPDTGELFF.

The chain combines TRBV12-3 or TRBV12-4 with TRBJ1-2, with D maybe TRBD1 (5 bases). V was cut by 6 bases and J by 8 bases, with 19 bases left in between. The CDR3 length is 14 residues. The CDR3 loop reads CASSTVWTRDGYTF. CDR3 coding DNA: TGTGCCAGCAGCACCGTTTGGACACGGGACGGCTACACCTTC.

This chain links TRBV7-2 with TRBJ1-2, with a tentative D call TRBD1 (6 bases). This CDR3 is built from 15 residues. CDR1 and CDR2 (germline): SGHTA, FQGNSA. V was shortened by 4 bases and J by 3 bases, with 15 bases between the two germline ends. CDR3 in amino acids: CASSSRGGIHYGYTF. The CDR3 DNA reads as TGTGCCAGCAGCTCCAGGGGCGGGATCCACTATGGCTACACCTTC.

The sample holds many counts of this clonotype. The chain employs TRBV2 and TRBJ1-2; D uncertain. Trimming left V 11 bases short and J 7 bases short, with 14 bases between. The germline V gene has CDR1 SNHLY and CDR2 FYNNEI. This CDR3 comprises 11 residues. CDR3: CASSVSIGYTF. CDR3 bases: TGTGCCTCCTCTGTCTCGATTGGCTACACCTTC.

The CDR3 here is CASSSGEATLYEQYF. DNA of the CDR3: TGTGCCAGCAGCTCAGGGGAGGCCACTTTATACGAGCAGTACTTC. This chain connects TRBV7-8 to TRBJ2-7; either TRBD1 or TRBD2 may supply D (6 bases each). The CDR3 loop spans 15 amino acids. V shed 4 bases and J shed 4 bases, with 17 bases lying between them. The germline gives CDR1 SGHVS, CDR2 FQNEAQ. Based on the CDR3 plus reference TRBV7-8 and TRBJ2-7, the full variable domain is GAGVSQSPRYKVAKRGQDVALRCDPISGHVSLFWYQQALGQGPEFLTYFQNEAQLDKSGLPSDRFFAERPEGSVSTLKIQRTQQEDSAVYLCASSSGEATLYEQYFGPGTRLTVT.

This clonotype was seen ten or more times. CDR3 sequence reads: CASSLTGTIEQYF. The CDR3 coding sequence is TGTGCCAGCAGCTTAACCGGGACTATCGAGCAGTACTTC. The V gene is TRBV7-3, the J gene TRBJ2-7; 7 bases align to TRBD2. V lost 0 bases, J lost 6 bases, and 2 bases stayed unmatched. Germline V gene data show CDR1 as SGHTA and CDR2 as FQGTGA. The CDR3 extends over 13 amino acids.

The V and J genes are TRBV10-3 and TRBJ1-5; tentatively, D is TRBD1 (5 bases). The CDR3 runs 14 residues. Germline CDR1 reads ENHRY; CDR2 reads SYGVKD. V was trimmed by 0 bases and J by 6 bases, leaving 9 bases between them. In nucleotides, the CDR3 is TGTGCCATCAGTGAGTCGGGGGATAGTCAGCCCCAGCATTTT. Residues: CAISESGDSQPQHF.

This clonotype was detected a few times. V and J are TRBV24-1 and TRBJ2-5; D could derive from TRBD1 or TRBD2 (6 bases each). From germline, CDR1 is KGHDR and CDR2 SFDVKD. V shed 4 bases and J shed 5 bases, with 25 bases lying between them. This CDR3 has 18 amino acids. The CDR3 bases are TGTGCCACCAGTGACCCCCCTGGGGGGCCCGGCGGTTGGGAGACCCAGTACTTC. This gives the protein CATSDPPGGPGGWETQYF.

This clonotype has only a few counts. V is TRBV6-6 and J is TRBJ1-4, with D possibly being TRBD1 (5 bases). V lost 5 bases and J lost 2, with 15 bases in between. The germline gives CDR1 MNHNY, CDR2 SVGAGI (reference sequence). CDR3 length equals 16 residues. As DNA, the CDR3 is TGTGCCAGCAGTACAGGCTGGGGGTCGACTAATGAAAAACTGTTTTTT. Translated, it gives CASSTGWGSTNEKLFF.

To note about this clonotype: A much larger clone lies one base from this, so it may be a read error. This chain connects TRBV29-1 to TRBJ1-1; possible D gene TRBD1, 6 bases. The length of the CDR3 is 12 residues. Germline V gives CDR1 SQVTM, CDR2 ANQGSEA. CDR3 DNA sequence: TGCAACGTTGACAGGATGAACACTGAAGCTTTCTTT. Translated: CNVDRMNTEAFF.

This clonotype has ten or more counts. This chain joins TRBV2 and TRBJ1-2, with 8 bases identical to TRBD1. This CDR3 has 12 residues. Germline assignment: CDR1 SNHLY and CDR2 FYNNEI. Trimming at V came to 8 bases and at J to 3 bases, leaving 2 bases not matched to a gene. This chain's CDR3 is CASGQGDYGYTF. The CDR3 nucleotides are TGTGCCAGCGGACAGGGTGACTATGGCTACACCTTC.

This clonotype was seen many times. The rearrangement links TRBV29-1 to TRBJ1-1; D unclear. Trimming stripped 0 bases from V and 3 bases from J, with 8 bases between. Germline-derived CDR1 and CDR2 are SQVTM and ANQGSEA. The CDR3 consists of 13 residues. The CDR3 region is CSVEDDGYTEAFF. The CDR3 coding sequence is TGCAGCGTTGAAGACGATGGGTACACTGAAGCTTTCTTT.

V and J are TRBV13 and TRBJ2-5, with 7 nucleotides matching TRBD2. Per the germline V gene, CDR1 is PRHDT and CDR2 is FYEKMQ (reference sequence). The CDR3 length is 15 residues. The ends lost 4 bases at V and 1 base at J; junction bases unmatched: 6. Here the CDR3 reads CASSSMTGGQETQYF. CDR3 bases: TGTGCCAGCAGCTCAATGACGGGGGGCCAAGAGACCCAGTACTTC.

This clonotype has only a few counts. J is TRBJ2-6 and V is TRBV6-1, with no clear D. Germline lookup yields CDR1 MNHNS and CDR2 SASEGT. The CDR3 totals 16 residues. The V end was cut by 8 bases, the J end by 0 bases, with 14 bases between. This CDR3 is CASSPLGTSGANVLTF. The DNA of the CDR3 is TGTGCCAGCTCGCCCCTCGGAACCTCTGGGGCCAACGTCCTGACTTTC.

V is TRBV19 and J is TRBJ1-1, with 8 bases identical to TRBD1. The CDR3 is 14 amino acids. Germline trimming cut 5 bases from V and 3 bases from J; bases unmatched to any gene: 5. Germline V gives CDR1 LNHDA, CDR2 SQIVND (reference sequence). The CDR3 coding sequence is TGTGCCAGTAGTCCGACGGGACAGGACACTGAAGCTTTCTTT. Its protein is CASSPTGQDTEAFF.

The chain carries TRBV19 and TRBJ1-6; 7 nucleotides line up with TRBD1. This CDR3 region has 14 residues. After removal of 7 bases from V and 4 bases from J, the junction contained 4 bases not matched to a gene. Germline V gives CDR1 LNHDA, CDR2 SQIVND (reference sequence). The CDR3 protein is CASTPGQYNSPLHF. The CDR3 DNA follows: TGTGCCAGTACCCCGGGACAGTATAATTCACCCCTCCACTTT.

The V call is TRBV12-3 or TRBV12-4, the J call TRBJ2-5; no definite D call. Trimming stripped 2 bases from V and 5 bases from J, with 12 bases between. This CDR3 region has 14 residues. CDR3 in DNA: TGTGCCAGCAGTTTAAGGCCGGGCTCGGAGACCCAGTACTTC. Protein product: CASSLRPGSETQYF.

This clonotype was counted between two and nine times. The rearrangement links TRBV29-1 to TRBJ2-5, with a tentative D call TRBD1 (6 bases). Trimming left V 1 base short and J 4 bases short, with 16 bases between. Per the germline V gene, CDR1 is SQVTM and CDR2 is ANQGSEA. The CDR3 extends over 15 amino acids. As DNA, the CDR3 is TGCAGCGTTGAAGTGGGGGCCGATTTGGTAGAGACCCAGTACTTC. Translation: CSVEVGADLVETQYF.

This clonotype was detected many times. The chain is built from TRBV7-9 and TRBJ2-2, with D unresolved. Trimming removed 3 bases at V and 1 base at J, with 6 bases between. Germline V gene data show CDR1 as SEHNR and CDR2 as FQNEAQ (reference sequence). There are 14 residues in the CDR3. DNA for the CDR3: TGTGCCAGCAGCTTGAGTAGGAACACCGGGGAGCTGTTTTTT. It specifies CASSLSRNTGELFF. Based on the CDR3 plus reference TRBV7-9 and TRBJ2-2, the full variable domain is DTGVSQNPRHKITKRGQNVTFRCDPISEHNRLYWYRQTLGQGPEFLTYFQNEAQLEKSRLLSDRFSAERPKGSFSTLEIQRTEQGDSAMYLCASSLSRNTGELFFGEGSRLTVL.

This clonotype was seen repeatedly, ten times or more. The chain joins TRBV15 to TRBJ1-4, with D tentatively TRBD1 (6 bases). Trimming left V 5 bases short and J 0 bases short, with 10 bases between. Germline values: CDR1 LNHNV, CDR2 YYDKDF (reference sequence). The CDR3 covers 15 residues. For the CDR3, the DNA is TGTGCCACCAGCCGGACAGACGCAACTAATGAAAAACTGTTTTTT. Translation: CATSRTDATNEKLFF.